These 30 T cell receptor beta chains originate from one sample sequenced in a study of blood T cell repertoires in COVID-19. Data came from immunoSEQ multiplex PCR; TCRdb stores just in-frame clones and leaves some out. The profile shows over 200,000 clones, 88% of them singletons. The source material was peripheral blood. All receptors derive from a woman aged 60 to 75 with acute or convalescent COVID-19.

This chain joins TRBV21-1 and TRBJ1-4. TRBV21-1 is a pseudogene locus. CDR3 length: 17 residues. Here the CDR3 DNA reads TGTGCCAGCAGCAAAGCTGGGGAGATTACAACTAATGAAAAACTGTTTTTT. Translation gives CASSKAGEITTNEKLFF.

The rearrangement uses TRBV19 and TRBJ2-2, with TRBD1 identical over 7 bases. Germline loops: CDR1 LNHDA, CDR2 SQIVND (reference sequence). V lost 9 bases to trimming and J lost 4 bases; unmatched junction nucleotides: 8. The CDR3 is 14 amino acids. The CDR3, as DNA: TGTGCCAGCCTTTCCGAGGGGGCCACCGGGGAGCTGTTTTTT. Its protein is CASLSEGATGELFF.

The gene calls are TRBV18 and TRBJ2-6; a weak D match, TRBD1 (5 bases). CDR1 and CDR2 (germline): KGHSH, LQKENI. V was clipped by 3 bases and J by 3 bases, with 9 bases between them. The CDR3 is 15 residues long. CDR3: CASSPSQGGANVLTF. The CDR3 coding sequence is TGTGCCAGCTCACCGTCCCAGGGTGGGGCCAACGTCCTGACTTTC.

The J gene is TRBJ1-3, the V gene TRBV5-1, with unresolved D. The V gene's germline CDR1 is SGHRS and CDR2 YFSETQ. This CDR3 contains 16 residues. Trimming shortened V by 2 bases and J by 0 bases, and 12 bases separated the two germline ends. The CDR3 DNA follows: TGCGCCAGCAGCTTAGAAACTTCTTACTCTGGAAACACCATATATTTT. It is translated as CASSLETSYSGNTIYF.

The CDR3 nucleotides read TGCGCCAGCAGCTACGACGGGGGGAAGACTGAAGCTTTCTTT. Translating gives CASSYDGGKTEAFF. The rearrangement uses TRBV5-1 and TRBJ1-1, with D perhaps TRBD1 (5 bases). V lost 3 bases, J lost 5 bases, and 14 bases lay in between. The V gene's germline CDR1 is SGHRS and CDR2 YFSETQ. The CDR3 totals 14 residues.

The chain is built from TRBV19 and TRBJ1-3; D remains unclear. The germline V gene encodes CDR1 LNHDA and CDR2 SQIVND (reference sequence). V dropped 5 bases and J dropped 3 bases, with 8 bases sitting between them. The CDR3 extends over 13 amino acids. DNA for the CDR3: TGTGCCAGTAGTCCGTCCGGTGGAAACACCATATATTTT. This codes for CASSPSGGNTIYF. Drawing the rest from reference TRBV19 and TRBJ1-3, the complete variable domain is DGGITQSPKYLFRKEGQNVTLSCEQNLNHDAMYWYRQDPGQGLRLIYYSQIVNDFQKGDIAEGYSVSREKKESFPLTVTSAQKNPTAFYLCASSPSGGNTIYFGEGSWLTVV.

The chain carries TRBV9 and TRBJ1-2; D ambiguous. This CDR3 spans 12 amino acids. Trimming removed 4 bases at V and 7 bases at J, with 11 bases between. Germline lookup yields CDR1 SGDLS and CDR2 YYNGEE. The CDR3 DNA is TGTGCCAGCAGCCCCGGGGTGGGTGGCTACACCTTC. Translated, it gives CASSPGVGGYTF.

The CDR3 DNA reads as TGTGCCAGCAGTTACGAGGACAGCGCAGATACGCAGTATTTT. This codes for CASSYEDSADTQYF. This chain connects TRBV6-6 to TRBJ2-3; a weak D match, TRBD1 (6 bases). Trimming pared 2 bases from V and 4 bases from J, leaving 10 bases between. This CDR3 is 14 amino acids long. CDR1 is MNHNY and CDR2 is SVGAGI in the germline V gene (reference sequence).

The chain carries TRBV6-5 and TRBJ1-1, with 7 bases lining up with TRBD1. Germline CDR1 and CDR2: MNHEY and SVGAGI. There are 15 residues in the CDR3. The J segment lost 0 bases and the V segment lost 4 bases, leaving 5 bases of the junction unmatched. The CDR3 reads CASSSRQGLNTEAFF. Written as DNA, the CDR3 is TGTGCCAGCAGTTCCAGACAGGGACTGAACACTGAAGCTTTCTTT.

The CDR3 here is CASSLRRSGGYEQYF. CDR3 bases: TGTGCCAGCAGTTTACGGCGCTCTGGCGGCTACGAGCAGTACTTC. This chain uses TRBV27 with TRBJ2-7; D remains ambiguous. Trimming stripped 2 bases from V and 3 bases from J, with 14 bases between. The CDR3 has 15 residues. Germline CDR1 and CDR2: MNHEY and SMNVEV (reference sequence).

About this clone: This sample also contains other DNA sequences that code for the same CDR3. The chain is built from TRBV12-3 or TRBV12-4 and TRBJ1-5, with D possibly TRBD1 on 5 matching bases. The CDR3 totals 13 residues. The V and J ends lost 5 bases and 7 bases respectively, with 12 bases between them. The CDR3 sequence: CASSLGGGQPQHF. In nucleotides, the CDR3 is TGTGCCAGCAGTCTGGGGGGAGGCCAGCCCCAGCATTTT.

The chain is built from TRBV7-9 and TRBJ2-5, with D possibly matching TRBD2 (6 bases). This CDR3 has 12 residues. CDR1 and CDR2 from the germline V gene are SEHNR and FQNEAQ (reference sequence). The V end was cut by 3 bases, the J end by 7 bases, with 9 bases between. CDR3 DNA: TGTGCCAGCAGCTTGGACTATACGACCCAGTACTTC. It yields the protein CASSLDYTTQYF. Full variable domain (remainder filled in from reference TRBV7-9 and TRBJ2-5): DTGVSQNPRHKITKRGQNVTFRCDPISEHNRLYWYRQTLGQGPEFLTYFQNEAQLEKSRLLSDRFSAERPKGSFSTLEIQRTEQGDSAMYLCASSLDYTTQYFGPGTRLLVL.

This rearrangement joins TRBV7-2 to TRBJ1-4; D unclear. This CDR3 is built from 15 residues. Germline V gene data show CDR1 as SGHTA and CDR2 as FQGNSA. V lost 0 bases and J 0 bases, leaving 5 bases between the germline ends. The CDR3 loop reads CASSLASATNEKLFF. The CDR3, as DNA: TGTGCCAGCAGCTTAGCGAGTGCAACTAATGAAAAACTGTTTTTT.

The chain uses TRBV5-6 and TRBJ2-5; TRBD2 aligns across 13 bases. The CDR3 is made up of 16 amino acids. The junction had 2 bases not matched to a gene; V was cut back by 2 bases and J by 1 base. Germline V lookup: CDR1 SGHDT, CDR2 YYEEEE. For the CDR3, the DNA is TGTGCCAGCAGCTTCAGACTAGCGGGAGGCCAAGAGACCCAGTACTTC. Protein: CASSFRLAGGQETQYF.

The sample holds a few counts of this clone. The gene calls are TRBV18 and TRBJ1-1; a possible D gene is TRBD1 (6 bases). CDR3 length equals 15 residues. The germline V gene has CDR1 KGHSH and CDR2 LQKENI. The germline V and J ends were trimmed by 1 base and 5 bases, with 14 bases remaining between them. CDR3 region: CASSPQSRGETEAFF. The CDR3 region has the DNA TGTGCCAGCTCACCACAGAGCAGGGGTGAAACTGAAGCTTTCTTT. The complete variable domain, with remaining parts taken from reference TRBV18 and TRBJ1-1, reads NAGVMQNPRHLVRRRGQEARLRCSPMKGHSHVYWYRQLPEEGLKFMVYLQKENIIDESGMPKERFSAEFPKEGPSILRIQQVVRGDSAAYFCASSPQSRGETEAFFGQGTRLTVV.

CDR3 in DNA: TGTGCCACCAGCAGAGATAACGGGGGACTAGCGAGGAATGAGCAGTTCTTC. Translated, it gives CATSRDNGGLARNEQFF. The genes are TRBV15 and TRBJ2-1; TRBD2 aligns across 10 bases. Looked up from germline, CDR1 is LNHNV and CDR2 is YYDKDF (reference sequence). The CDR3 is made up of 17 amino acids. Trimming removed 0 bases from V and 7 bases from J; junction bases left unmatched: 9.

This sequence joins TRBV7-9 and TRBJ1-1; D gene ambiguous. Looked up from germline, CDR1 is SEHNR and CDR2 is FQNEAQ (reference sequence). V was clipped by 4 bases and J by 1 base, with 7 bases between them. This CDR3 spans 13 amino acids. Here the CDR3 reads CASSSQQNTEAFF. The DNA of the CDR3 is TGTGCCAGCAGCTCGCAACAGAACACTGAAGCTTTCTTT.

The chain uses TRBV19 and TRBJ2-7; 9 positions agree with TRBD1. The germline gives CDR1 LNHDA, CDR2 SQIVND (reference sequence). This CDR3 has 13 amino acids. J was trimmed by 4 bases and V by 10 bases; bases with no gene match: 8. In DNA, the CDR3 is TGTGCCACCGCGGTCGGGACAGGGTACGAGCAGTACTTC. It is translated as CATAVGTGYEQYF. The full variable domain, completed using reference TRBV19 and TRBJ2-7, is DGGITQSPKYLFRKEGQNVTLSCEQNLNHDAMYWYRQDPGQGLRLIYYSQIVNDFQKGDIAEGYSVSREKKESFPLTVTSAQKNPTAFYLCATAVGTGYEQYFGPGTRLTVT.

The chain uses TRBV30 and TRBJ1-6; TRBD1 agrees at 7 bases. The V segment lost 3 bases and the J segment 9 bases; nucleotides outside the gene matches: 8. Germline loops: CDR1 GTSNPN, CDR2 SVGIG (reference sequence). The CDR3 is 14 amino acids. The CDR3 loop is CAWSVGTDISPLHF. For the CDR3, the DNA is TGTGCCTGGAGCGTAGGGACAGATATTTCACCCCTCCACTTT.

The table lists this clone with a count of one. V gene TRBV3-1 (or the pseudogene TRBV3-2) combines with J gene TRBJ2-5; TRBD2 matches 12 bases. Germline-derived CDR1 and CDR2 are LGHDT and YNNKEL (reference sequence). This CDR3 contains 14 residues. V dropped 4 bases and J dropped 9; count of bases not matched to a gene: 6. CDR3 amino acids: CASSRRGTSGSQYF. DNA for the CDR3: TGTGCCAGCAGCCGTAGGGGGACTAGCGGGTCCCAGTACTTC.

The V and J genes are TRBV7-2 and TRBJ1-2, with D possibly being TRBD1 (6 bases). CDR3 length: 13 amino acids. The ends were cut back, 0 bases at V and 7 bases at J, with 9 bases in the middle. Per germline, CDR1 SGHTA and CDR2 FQGNSA. DNA of the CDR3: TGTGCCAGCAGCTTAGCACAGGGTTTTGGCTACACCTTC. Translating gives CASSLAQGFGYTF.

Turning to this clone: One end of the junction fails to match germline, which may point to a read error. The rearrangement joins TRBV9 to TRBJ2-7; 9 positions match TRBD2. The CDR3 contains 15 residues. Germline CDR1 SGDLS, CDR2 YYNGEE. The CDR3 spells CASSPLAGPAGEQYF. The DNA for the CDR3 is TGTGCAAGCAGCCCGCTAGCGGGACCGGCGGGGGAGCAGTACTTC.

In nucleotides, the CDR3 is TGTGCCAGCAGTTACTCGAGCCTCAGGGGGGCTGGTGGCTACACCTTC. It specifies CASSYSSLRGAGGYTF. The chain uses TRBV6-5 and TRBJ1-2, with 7 bases that match TRBD1. The V gene's germline CDR1 is MNHEY and CDR2 SVGAGI. V dropped 0 bases and J dropped 7; count of bases not matched to a gene: 11. The CDR3 totals 16 residues.

V usage is TRBV18 and J usage is TRBJ1-5, with 7 nucleotides matching TRBD1. This CDR3 spans 14 amino acids. Germline lookup yields CDR1 KGHSH and CDR2 LQKENI. Trimming cost V 3 bases and J 5 bases; bases outside gene matches: 4. The CDR3: CASSPSRGDQPQHF. In DNA, the CDR3 is TGTGCCAGCTCACCTAGCAGGGGGGATCAGCCCCAGCATTTT.

This sequence joins TRBV6-5 and TRBJ1-6; D may be TRBD1 (6 bases). CDR1 is MNHEY and CDR2 is SVGAGI in the germline V gene. Between the trimmed V and J ends, which lost 2 bases and 10 bases, there was a span of 9 bases. The CDR3 spans 13 residues. Here the CDR3 reads CASSYGQRSPLHF. CDR3 coding DNA: TGTGCCAGCAGTTACGGACAGCGCTCACCCCTCCACTTT.

This clone was seen once. The chain links TRBV11-2 to TRBJ2-7; 10 nucleotides align to TRBD1. CDR3 length: 15 residues. CDR1 is SGHAT, CDR2 FQNNGV, per germline. With V trimmed by 4 bases and J by 7 bases, 10 bases remained unmatched. The CDR3 nucleotides read TGTGCCAGCAGCTCGATGACAGGGGGCGCCGGGGAGCAGTACTTC. It yields the protein CASSSMTGGAGEQYF.

The chain joins TRBV6-5 to TRBJ1-5, with 7 bases aligning to TRBD1. This CDR3 contains 14 residues. The V segment lost 5 bases and the J segment 3 bases; nucleotides outside the gene matches: 4. Per germline, CDR1 MNHEY and CDR2 SVGAGI. Written as DNA, the CDR3 is TGTGCCAGCAGTCCGGGACAGCCCAATCAGCCCCAGCATTTT. Encoded protein: CASSPGQPNQPQHF.

This clone was recorded once. The gene calls are TRBV7-8 and TRBJ1-2, with 9 bases that match TRBD1. V dropped 5 bases and J dropped 7; count of bases not matched to a gene: 8. This CDR3 contains 14 residues. Germline V gene lookup returns CDR1 SGHVS and CDR2 FQNEAQ. CDR3 coding DNA: TGTGCCAGCAGCCAAGCCGGGACAGGGTCTGGCTACACCTTC. As protein: CASSQAGTGSGYTF.

CDR3 sequence reads: CASSQGTGTNTGELFF. In nucleotides, the CDR3 is TGTGCCAGCAGCCAAGGAACAGGGACGAACACCGGGGAGCTGTTTTTT. V gene TRBV4-2 combines with J gene TRBJ2-2; possible D gene TRBD1, 6 bases. The CDR3 is 16 residues long. The germline CDR1 and CDR2 sequences are LGHNA and YNFKEQ. V lost 1 base and J lost 0, with 9 bases in between.

V gene TRBV5-1 combines with J gene TRBJ2-2, with 9 bases that match TRBD1. Germline lookup yields CDR1 SGHRS and CDR2 YFSETQ. This CDR3 is 15 amino acids long. V was pared by 1 base and J by 10 bases, with 8 bases of the junction left unmatched. CDR3: CASSLTGTGTEELFF. CDR3 nucleotides: TGCGCCAGCAGCTTGACCGGGACAGGGACGGAGGAGCTGTTTTTT.